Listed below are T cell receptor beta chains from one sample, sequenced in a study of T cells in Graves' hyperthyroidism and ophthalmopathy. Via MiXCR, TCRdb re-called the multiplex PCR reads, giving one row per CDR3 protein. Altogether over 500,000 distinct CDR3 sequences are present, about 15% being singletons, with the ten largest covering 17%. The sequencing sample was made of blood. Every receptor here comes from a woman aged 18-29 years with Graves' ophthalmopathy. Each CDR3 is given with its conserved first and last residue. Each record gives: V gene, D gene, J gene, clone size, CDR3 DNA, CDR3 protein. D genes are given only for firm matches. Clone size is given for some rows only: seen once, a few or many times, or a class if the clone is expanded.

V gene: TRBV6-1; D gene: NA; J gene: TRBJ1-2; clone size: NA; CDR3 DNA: TGTGCCAGCAGAGCAAGGGAGGGGTATGGCTACACCTTC; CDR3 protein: CASRAREGYGYTF
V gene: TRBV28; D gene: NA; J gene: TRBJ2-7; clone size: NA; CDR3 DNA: TGTGCCAGCAGTTTTCCCCCGAATCGGGACTTATCCTACGAGCAGTACTTC; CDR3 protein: CASSFPPNRDLSYEQYF
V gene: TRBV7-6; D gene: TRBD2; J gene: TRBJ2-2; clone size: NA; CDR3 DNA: TGTGCCAGCACAGCGGGAGGCGGGGGGCACACCGGGGAGCTGTTTTTT; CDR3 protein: CASTAGGGGHTGELFF
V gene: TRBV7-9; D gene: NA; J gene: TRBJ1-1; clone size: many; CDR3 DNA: TGTGCCAGCAGCTTAGTGGGTAGGGGGGATTGGAACACTGAAGCTTTCTTT; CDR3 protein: CASSLVGRGDWNTEAFF
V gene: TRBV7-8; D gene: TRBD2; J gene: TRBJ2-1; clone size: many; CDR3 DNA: TGTGCCAGCAGCACCAGACTAGCGTGGAACAATGAGCAGTTCTTC; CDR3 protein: CASSTRLAWNNEQFF
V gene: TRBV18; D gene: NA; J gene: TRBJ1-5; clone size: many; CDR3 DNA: TGTGCCAGCTCACCTACTACCCTCAATCAGCCCCAGCATTTT; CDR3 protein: CASSPTTLNQPQHF
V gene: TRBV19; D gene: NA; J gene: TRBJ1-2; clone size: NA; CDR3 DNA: TGTGCCAGTAGTCCTGCGTTCGGGTATGGCTACACCTTC; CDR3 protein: CASSPAFGYGYTF
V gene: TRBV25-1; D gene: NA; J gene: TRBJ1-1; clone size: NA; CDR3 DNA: TGTGCCAGCAGTGATCCCTCCTCGGGGGTCGACACTGAAGCTTTCTTT; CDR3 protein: CASSDPSSGVDTEAFF
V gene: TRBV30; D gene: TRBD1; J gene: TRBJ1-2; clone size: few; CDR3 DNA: TGTGCCTGGAACCAGGGGGGGTTTAACTATGGCTACACCTTC; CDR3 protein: CAWNQGGFNYGYTF
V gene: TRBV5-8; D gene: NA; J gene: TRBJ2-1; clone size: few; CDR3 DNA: TGTGCCAGCAGCCCCGGGGATAGCGGCATCTCCTACAATGAGCAGTTCTTC; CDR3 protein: CASSPGDSGISYNEQFF
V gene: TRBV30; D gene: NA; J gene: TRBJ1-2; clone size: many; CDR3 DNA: TGTGCCTGGAACTCCGGGACGGCCTTGCGCACCTTC; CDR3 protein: CAWNSGTALRTF
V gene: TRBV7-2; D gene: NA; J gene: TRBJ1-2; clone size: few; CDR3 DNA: TGTGCCAGCAGCTTTCCCGACTATGGCTACACCTTC; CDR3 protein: CASSFPDYGYTF
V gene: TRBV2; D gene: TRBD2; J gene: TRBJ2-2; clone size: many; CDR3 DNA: TGTGCCAGCGGACTAGCGGGGACCTACACCGGGGAGCTGTTTTTT; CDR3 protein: CASGLAGTYTGELFF
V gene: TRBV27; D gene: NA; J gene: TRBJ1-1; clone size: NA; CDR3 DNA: TGTGCCAGCAGTTCACGACCGTACACTGAAGCTTTCTTT; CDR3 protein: CASSSRPYTEAFF
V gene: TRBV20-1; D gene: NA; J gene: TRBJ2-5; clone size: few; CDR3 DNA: TGCAGTGCTAGTGTGGACAACCAAGAGACCCAGTACTTC; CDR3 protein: CSASVDNQETQYF
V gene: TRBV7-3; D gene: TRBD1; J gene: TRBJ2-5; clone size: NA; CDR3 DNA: TGTGCCAGCAGCGGTCCGGGACAGGGGACCCAGTACTTC; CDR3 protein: CASSGPGQGTQYF
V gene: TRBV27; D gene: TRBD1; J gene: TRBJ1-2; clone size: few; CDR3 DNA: TGTGCCAGCAGTCCGACGACAGGGGGCTTAGCTAACTATGGCTACACCTTC; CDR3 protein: CASSPTTGGLANYGYTF
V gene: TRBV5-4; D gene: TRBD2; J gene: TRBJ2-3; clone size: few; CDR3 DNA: TGTGCCAGCAGCCCAAGCGGGGGGGCCTCTACCACAGATACGCAGTATTTT; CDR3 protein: CASSPSGGASTTDTQYF
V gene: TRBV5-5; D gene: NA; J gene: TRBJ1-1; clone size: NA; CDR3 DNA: TGTGCCACCAAGGGGGAGACTGGACTGAACACTGAAGCTTTCTTT; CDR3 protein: CATKGETGLNTEAFF
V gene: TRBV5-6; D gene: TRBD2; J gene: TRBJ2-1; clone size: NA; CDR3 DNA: TGTGCCAGCAGTCATAGCGGGACCCCCTACAATGAGCAGTTCTTC; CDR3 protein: CASSHSGTPYNEQFF
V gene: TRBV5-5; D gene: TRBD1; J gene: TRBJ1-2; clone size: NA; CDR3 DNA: TGTGCCAGCAGCAGGCAGGGGGATCACTATGGCTACACCTTC; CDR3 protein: CASSRQGDHYGYTF
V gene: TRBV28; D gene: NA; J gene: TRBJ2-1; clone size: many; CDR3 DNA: TGTGCCAGCACCAGGACGGCGAGCTCCTACAATGAGCAGTTCTTC; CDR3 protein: CASTRTASSYNEQFF
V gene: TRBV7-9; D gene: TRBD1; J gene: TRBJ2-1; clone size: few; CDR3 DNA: TGTGCCAGCAGCTCCCAAGACAGGGGGGGCAATGAGCAGTTCTTC; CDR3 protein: CASSSQDRGGNEQFF
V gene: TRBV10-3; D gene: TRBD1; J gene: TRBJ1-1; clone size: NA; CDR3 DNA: TGTGCCATCAGCGCGGAGACAGGGGACACAGCTTTCTTT; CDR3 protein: CAISAETGDTAFF
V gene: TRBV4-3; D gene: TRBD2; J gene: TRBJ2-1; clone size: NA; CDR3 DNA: TGCGCCAGCAGCCAAGTGGGTCCGGGACTAGCGAGAGGGCCGTTCTTC; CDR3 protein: CASSQVGPGLARGPFF
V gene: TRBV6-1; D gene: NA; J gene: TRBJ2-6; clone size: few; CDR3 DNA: TGTGCCAGCAGTACCGGACAGATCTCTGGGGCCAACGTCCTGACTTTC; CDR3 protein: CASSTGQISGANVLTF
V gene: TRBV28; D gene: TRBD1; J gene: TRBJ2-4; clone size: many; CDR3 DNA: TGTGCCAGCAGTTCGAAGGGGACAGGGTTGGCTCACATTCAGTACTTC; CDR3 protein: CASSSKGTGLAHIQYF
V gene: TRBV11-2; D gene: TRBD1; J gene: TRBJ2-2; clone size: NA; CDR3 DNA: TGTGCCAGCAGCTTACAGGGACAGGGGGACACCGGGGAGCTGTTTTTT; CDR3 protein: CASSLQGQGDTGELFF
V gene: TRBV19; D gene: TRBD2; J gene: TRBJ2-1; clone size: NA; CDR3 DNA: TGTGCCAGTAGTATTAGCGGGGGGCCCCTCAATGAGCAGTTCTTC; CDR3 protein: CASSISGGPLNEQFF
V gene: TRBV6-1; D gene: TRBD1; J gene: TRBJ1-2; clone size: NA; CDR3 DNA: TGTGCCAGCACTTCACAGGGACAGCCCTATGGCTACACCTTC; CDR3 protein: CASTSQGQPYGYTF
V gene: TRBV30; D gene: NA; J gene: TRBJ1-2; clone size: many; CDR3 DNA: TGTGCCTGGATGAAGGAGACCTATGGCTACACCTTC; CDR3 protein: CAWMKETYGYTF
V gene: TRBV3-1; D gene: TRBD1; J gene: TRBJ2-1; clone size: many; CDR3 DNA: TGTGCCAGCAGCCGCACAGGGGGCAGTGAGCAGTTCTTC; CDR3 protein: CASSRTGGSEQFF
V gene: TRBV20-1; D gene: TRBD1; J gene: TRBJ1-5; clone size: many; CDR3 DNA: TGCAGTGCTAAGGGGACAGGGGGCGAGAAGCCCCAGCATTTT; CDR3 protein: CSAKGTGGEKPQHF
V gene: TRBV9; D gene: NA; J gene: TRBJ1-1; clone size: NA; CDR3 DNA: TGTGCCAGCAGCGTGAAAGCAGGGACCCCGGGTGACGCTGAAGCTTTCTTT; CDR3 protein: CASSVKAGTPGDAEAFF
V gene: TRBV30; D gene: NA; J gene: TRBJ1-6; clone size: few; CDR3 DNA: TGTGCCTGGAGTCCGCAATCCTCACCCCTCCACTTT; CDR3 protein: CAWSPQSSPLHF
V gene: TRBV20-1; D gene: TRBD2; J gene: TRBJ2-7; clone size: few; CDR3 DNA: TGCAGTGCTAGAGAGGAGGCTAGCGGGAGTTTTTACGAGCAGTACTTC; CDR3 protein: CSAREEASGSFYEQYF
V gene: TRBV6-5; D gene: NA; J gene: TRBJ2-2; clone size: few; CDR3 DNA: TGTGCCAGCAGTTACTCCCAAGTAGTGTTTGACACCGGGGAGCTGTTTTTT; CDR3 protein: CASSYSQVVFDTGELFF
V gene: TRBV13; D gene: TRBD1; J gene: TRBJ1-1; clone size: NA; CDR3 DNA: TGTGCCATCAGTGATACCGGGACAGGGAACACTGAAGCTTTCTTT; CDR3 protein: CAISDTGTGNTEAFF
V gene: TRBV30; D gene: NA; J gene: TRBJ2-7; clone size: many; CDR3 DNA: TGTGCCTGGAGGCCCCCCGGAGCCCGGGGGGAGCAGTACTTC; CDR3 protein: CAWRPPGARGEQYF
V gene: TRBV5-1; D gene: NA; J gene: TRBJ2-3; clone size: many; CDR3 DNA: TGCGCCAGCAGCGCCCCACCCGGGACGGCTAGCACAGATACGCAGTATTTT; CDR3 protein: CASSAPPGTASTDTQYF
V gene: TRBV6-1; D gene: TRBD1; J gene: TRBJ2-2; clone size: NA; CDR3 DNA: TGTGCCACGCAGGTTGGGACAGGGGGCAGCGGGGAGCTGTTTTTT; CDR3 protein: CATQVGTGGSGELFF
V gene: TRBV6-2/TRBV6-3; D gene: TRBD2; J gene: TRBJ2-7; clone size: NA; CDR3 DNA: TGTGCCAGCAGTGACAGGACTAGCGGGAGAAGAGAGCAGTACTTC; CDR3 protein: CASSDRTSGRREQYF
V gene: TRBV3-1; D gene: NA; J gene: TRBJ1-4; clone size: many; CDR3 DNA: TGTGCCAGCAGCCAATCAACAGGAACTAATGAAAAACTGTTTTTT; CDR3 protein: CASSQSTGTNEKLFF
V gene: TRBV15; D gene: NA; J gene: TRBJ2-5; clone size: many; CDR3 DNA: TGTGCCACCAGCAGAGATGGGGAACAAGGGACGGAGACCCAGTACTTC; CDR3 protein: CATSRDGEQGTETQYF
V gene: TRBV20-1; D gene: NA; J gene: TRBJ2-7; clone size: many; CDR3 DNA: TGCAGTGCTACCACGGACAGAAAAATCTTGTACGAGCAGTACTTC; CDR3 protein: CSATTDRKILYEQYF
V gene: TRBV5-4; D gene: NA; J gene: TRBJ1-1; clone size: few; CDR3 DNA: TGTGCCAGCAGCGGCGATCTAACCGAAAGCTTGGTCTTT; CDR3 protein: CASSGDLTESLVF
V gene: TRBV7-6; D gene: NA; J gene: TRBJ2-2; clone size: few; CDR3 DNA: TGTGCCGGGAGTTTTCTTGTCACCGGGGAGCTGTTTTTT; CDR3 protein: CAGSFLVTGELFF
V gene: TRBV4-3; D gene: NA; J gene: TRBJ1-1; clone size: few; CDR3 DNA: TGCGCCAGCAGCCAAGCAGGTGGCCAGATTGCAGCTTTCTTT; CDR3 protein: CASSQAGGQIAAFF
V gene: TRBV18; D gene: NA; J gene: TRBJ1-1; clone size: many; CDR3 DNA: TGTGCCAGCTCACCACCCGGGAAAACTGAAGCTTTCTTT; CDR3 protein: CASSPPGKTEAFF
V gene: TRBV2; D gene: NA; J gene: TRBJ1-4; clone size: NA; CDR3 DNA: TGTGCCAGCAACAGACAGCAAAATGAAAAACTGTTTTTT; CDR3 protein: CASNRQQNEKLFF
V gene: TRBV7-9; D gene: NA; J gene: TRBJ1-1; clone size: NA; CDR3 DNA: TGTGCCAGCAGCTTAGTAATCGGACACCTGAACACTGAAGCTTTCTTT; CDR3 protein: CASSLVIGHLNTEAFF
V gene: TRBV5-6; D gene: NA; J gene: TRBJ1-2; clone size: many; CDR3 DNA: TGTGCCAGCAGCTTCGGGACTTTCTTCGGTAATGGCTACACCTTC; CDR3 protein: CASSFGTFFGNGYTF
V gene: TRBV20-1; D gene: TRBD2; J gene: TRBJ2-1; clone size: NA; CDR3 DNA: TGCAGTGCTAGAGATCGGGGGGTAGCGGGGCCTAACAATGAGCAGTTCTTC; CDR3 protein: CSARDRGVAGPNNEQFF
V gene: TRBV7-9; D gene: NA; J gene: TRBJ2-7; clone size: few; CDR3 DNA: TGTGCCAGCAGCTTCGTAGTTCCCGGGGCCGAGCAGTACTTC; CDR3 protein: CASSFVVPGAEQYF
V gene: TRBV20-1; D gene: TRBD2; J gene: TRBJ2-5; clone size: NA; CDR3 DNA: TGCAGTGCCCACCCCGAGGGAGCGGGAGGGCTCCGGGCCCAACTACAAGAGACCCAGTACTTC; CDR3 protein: CSAHPEGAGGLRAQLQETQYF